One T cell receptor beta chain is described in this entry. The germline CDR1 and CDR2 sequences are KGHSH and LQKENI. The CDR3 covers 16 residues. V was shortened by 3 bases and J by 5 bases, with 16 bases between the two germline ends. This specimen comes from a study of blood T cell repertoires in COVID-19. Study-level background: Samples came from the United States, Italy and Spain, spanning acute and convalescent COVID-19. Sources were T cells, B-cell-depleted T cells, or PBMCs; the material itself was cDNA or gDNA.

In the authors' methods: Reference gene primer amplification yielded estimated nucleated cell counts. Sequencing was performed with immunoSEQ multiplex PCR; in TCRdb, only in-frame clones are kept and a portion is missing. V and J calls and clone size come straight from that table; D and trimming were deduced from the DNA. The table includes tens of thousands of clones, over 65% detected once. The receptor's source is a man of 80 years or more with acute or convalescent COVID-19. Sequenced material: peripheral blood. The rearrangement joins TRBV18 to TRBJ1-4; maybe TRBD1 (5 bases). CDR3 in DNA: TGTGCCAGCTCACCGCGAACCGGGGGGGAAAATGAAAAACTGTTTTTT. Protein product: CASSPRTGGENEKLFF. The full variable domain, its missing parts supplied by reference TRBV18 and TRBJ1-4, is NAGVMQNPRHLVRRRGQEARLRCSPMKGHSHVYWYRQLPEEGLKFMVYLQKENIIDESGMPKERFSAEFPKEGPSILRIQQVVRGDSAAYFCASSPRTGGENEKLFFGSGTQLSVL.